This TCR beta chain was documented in a study of blood T cell repertoires in COVID-19. Study-wide context: Sites in the United States, Italy and Spain provided acute and convalescent COVID-19 samples. The cDNA or gDNA used as material had been derived from T cells, B-cell-depleted T cells, or PBMCs.

Sequencing was performed with immunoSEQ multiplex PCR; in TCRdb, only in-frame clones are kept and a portion is missing. The sample yields 250,000 or so clones, around four fifths seen once. CDR1 and CDR2 (germline): SGHVS, FNYEAQ. CDR3 length equals 19 residues. V lost 1 base to trimming and J lost 2 bases, with 22 bases between them. The sequencing input was peripheral blood. The clonotype was recovered from an older woman with active or convalescent COVID-19. The chain combines TRBV7-6 with TRBJ2-3, with D uncertain. CDR3: CASSLVSHPVRTSTDTQYF. The CDR3 DNA follows: TGTGCCAGCAGCTTAGTGTCGCATCCTGTAAGAACTTCCACAGATACGCAGTATTTT.